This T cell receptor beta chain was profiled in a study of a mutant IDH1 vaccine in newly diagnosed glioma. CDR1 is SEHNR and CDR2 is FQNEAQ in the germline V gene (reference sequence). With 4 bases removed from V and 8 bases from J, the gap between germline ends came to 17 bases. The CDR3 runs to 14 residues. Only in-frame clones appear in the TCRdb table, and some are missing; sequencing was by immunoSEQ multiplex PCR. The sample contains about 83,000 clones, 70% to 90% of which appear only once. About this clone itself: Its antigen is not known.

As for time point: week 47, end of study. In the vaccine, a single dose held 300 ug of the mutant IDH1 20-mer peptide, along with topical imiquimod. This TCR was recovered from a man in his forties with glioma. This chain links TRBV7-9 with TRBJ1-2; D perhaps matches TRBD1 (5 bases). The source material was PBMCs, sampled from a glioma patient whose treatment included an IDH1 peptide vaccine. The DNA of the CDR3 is TGTGCCAGCAGCTCCCAGAGTGAGGGGTTCGGCTACACCTTC. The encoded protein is CASSSQSEGFGYTF.